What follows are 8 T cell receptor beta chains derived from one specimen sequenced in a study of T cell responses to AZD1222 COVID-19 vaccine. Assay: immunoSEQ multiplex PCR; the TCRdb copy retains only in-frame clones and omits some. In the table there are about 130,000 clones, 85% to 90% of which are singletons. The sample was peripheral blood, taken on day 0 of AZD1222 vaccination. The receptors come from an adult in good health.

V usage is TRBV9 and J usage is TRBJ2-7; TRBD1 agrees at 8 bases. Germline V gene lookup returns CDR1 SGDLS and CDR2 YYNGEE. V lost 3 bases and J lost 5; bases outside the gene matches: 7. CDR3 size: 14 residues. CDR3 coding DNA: TGTGCCAGCAGCGGGGCAGGGGGCTTAAACGAGCAGTACTTC. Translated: CASSGAGGLNEQYF.

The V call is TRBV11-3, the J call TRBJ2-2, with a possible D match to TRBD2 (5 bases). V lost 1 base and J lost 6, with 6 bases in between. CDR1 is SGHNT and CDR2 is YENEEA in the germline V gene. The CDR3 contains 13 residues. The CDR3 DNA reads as TGTGCCAGCAGCTTAGTAGCGTCCGGGGAGCTGTTTTTT. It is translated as CASSLVASGELFF.

The CDR3, as DNA: TGCGCCAGCAGTGAGACGGGACCGGGAGGCTATGGCTACACCTTC. Protein: CASSETGPGGYGYTF. This chain joins TRBV10-2 and TRBJ1-2, with TRBD1 as a possible D gene (5 bases). Germline V gene sequence: CDR1 WSHSY, CDR2 SAAADI. V was cut by 2 bases and J by 4 bases, with 14 bases left in between. This CDR3 has 15 residues.

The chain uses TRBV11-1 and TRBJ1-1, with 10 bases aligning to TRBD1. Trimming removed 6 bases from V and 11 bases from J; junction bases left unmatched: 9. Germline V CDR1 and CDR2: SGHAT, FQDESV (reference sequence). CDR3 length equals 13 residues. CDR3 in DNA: TGTGCCAGCAGTCCCGGGACAGGGGTCGTTGCTTTCTTT. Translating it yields CASSPGTGVVAFF.

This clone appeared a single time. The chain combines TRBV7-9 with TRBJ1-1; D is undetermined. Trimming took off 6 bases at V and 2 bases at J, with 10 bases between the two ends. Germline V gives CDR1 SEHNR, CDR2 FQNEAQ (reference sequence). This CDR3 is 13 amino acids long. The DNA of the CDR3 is TGTGCCAGCAGATTGGTTGGCAACACTGAAGCTTTCTTT. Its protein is CASRLVGNTEAFF.

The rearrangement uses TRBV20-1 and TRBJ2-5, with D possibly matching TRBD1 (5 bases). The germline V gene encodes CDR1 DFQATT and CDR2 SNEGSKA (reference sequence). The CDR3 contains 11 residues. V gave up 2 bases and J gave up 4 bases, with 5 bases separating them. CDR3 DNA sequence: TGCAGTGCTAGAAGGGGAGAGACCCAGTACTTC. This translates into CSARRGETQYF.

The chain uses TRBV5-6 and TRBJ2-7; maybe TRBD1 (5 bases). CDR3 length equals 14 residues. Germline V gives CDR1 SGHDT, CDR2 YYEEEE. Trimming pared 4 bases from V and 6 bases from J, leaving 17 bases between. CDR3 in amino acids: CASSADMLGREQYF. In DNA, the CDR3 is TGTGCCAGCAGCGCGGACATGTTAGGGCGCGAGCAGTACTTC.

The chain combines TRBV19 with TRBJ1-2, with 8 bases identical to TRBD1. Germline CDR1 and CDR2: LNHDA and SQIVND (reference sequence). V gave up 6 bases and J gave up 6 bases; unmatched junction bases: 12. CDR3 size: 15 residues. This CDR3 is CASSILGGQGDGYTF. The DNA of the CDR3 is TGTGCCAGTAGCATTTTAGGAGGACAGGGAGATGGCTACACCTTC.